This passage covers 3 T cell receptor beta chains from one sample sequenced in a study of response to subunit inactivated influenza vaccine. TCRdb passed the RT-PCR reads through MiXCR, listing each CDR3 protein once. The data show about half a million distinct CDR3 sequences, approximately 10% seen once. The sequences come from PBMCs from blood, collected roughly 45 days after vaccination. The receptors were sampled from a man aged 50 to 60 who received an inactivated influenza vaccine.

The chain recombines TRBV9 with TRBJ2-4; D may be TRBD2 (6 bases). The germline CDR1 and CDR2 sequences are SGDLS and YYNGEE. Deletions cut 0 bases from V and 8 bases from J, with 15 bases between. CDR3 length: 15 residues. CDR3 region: CASSVVAAVGDIQYF. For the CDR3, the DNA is TGTGCCAGCAGCGTAGTAGCGGCAGTAGGGGACATTCAGTACTTC.

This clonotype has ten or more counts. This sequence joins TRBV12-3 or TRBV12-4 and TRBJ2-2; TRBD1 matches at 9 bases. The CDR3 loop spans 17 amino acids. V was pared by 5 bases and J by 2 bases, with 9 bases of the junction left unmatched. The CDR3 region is CASSALLGQGNTGELFF. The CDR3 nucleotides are TGTGCCAGCAGTGCCCTTCTGGGACAGGGCAACACCGGGGAGCTGTTTTTT.

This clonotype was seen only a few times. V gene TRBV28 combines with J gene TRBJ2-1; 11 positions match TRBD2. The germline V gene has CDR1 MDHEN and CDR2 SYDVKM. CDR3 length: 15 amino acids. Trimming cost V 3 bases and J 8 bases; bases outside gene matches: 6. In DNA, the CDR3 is TGTGCCAGCAGTTTTCGTAGCGGGGGGGCCGATGAGCAGTTCTTC. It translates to CASSFRSGGADEQFF.